This T cell receptor (beta chain) was recovered during a study of blood T cells in healthy people across ages. Study results and caveats: The study lacked donor CMV status, which possibly confounded expanded clonotype changes. It was held that diversity estimates obtained from one million T cells represented underestimates.

Isolation yielded PBMCs, at least 6.5 million per sample, in every case. It was with a sample-barcoded 5' primer and a J-beta primer mix that a second PCR of about 7 to 12 cycles was run. Each CDR3 protein gets one entry after TCRdb re-called the 5' RACE reads with MiXCR. The top ten hold about 20% of the sample, which has about 730,000 distinct CDR3 sequences, more than 40% seen once. As to this clonotype: Its target is unknown. A much bigger clone sits one base away, suggesting this may be a read error.

This receptor was taken from a woman aged 55-69 years in good health. Sequencing was carried out using blood.

CDR3 loop: CASSDPVSDQYF. CDR3 sequence (DNA): TGTGCCAGCAGCGACCCAGTAAGCGATCAGTACTTC. V usage is TRBV7-2 and J usage is TRBJ2-5; D is ambiguous. There are 12 residues in the CDR3. Trimming cost V 5 bases and J 11 bases, with 15 bases left between them. The germline V gene has CDR1 SGHTA and CDR2 FQGNSA.